This T cell receptor beta chain was identified during a study of beta chain features in type 1 diabetes (dated by TCRdb to 2016 to 2018). With regard to the full study: Mean age, gender distribution, total cell number and subset yield did not differ between patients and healthy donors. Whereas all 28 donors provided naive and central memory subsets, regulatory and stem cell-like memory subsets were isolated from just 8 patients and roughly 8 healthy donors. In the study, recently diagnosed type 1 diabetes patients and matched healthy donors were compared on the TCRB repertoires of their sorted circulating CD4+ T cell subsets. A total of 90 million to 140 million sorted cells were examined across all samples, and RNA yield correlated strongly with the number of cells per subset. Findings and caveats that apply to the study as a whole: Because the HLA sub-analyses included only small numbers of individuals, any influence of HLA type on TCRB rearrangement was left unresolved. In all four CD4+ subsets, TCRB CDR3 length was moderately but significantly shorter in type 1 diabetes patients. At VDJ recombination sites, type 1 diabetes patients had fewer insertions and more deleted nucleotides, which implies abnormalities in thymic rearrangement. Shorter templates might have been favored by PCR, but patient and control samples were amplified and corrected together, so both groups would have been affected equally by any skew. Sequencing cDNA rather than genomic DNA could over-represent highly expressing activated cells, although activation and CD3 levels did not differ between groups. Naive, central memory and regulatory TCRB repertoires appeared more similar among patients than among healthy donors.

All of the isolated RNA was reverse transcribed with the High Capacity cDNA Reverse Transcription Kit, so expressed TCRB transcripts were sequenced. Naive, central memory and regulatory T cell samples underwent deep immunoSEQ sequencing, averaging approximately 3.3 million total reads per sample. Sorted cells were lysed in RLT buffer, and RNA was extracted using DNase-treated RNeasy Micro or Mini kits according to cell number. Each cell subset was processed on its own to prevent cross-contamination, while patient and healthy donor samples were processed together. The immunoSEQ multiplex PCR was used to amplify TCRB sequences from cDNA, generating 87-bp fragments that spanned the CDR3 region. The amplicons were sequenced using the Illumina HiSeq platform. Per the source publication's procedure: Synthetic template baselines were used to correct PCR bias computationally, reads within Hamming distance 2 were collapsed, and singletons that could not be merged were discarded. Reads were aligned against IMGT so that V, D and J genes, CDR3 length and insertions or deletions at six rearrangement sites could be assigned. Within each subset, clonotype counts were normalized to sorted cell number, after which true diversity and Gini coefficients were computed with the tcR R package. The overlap coefficient, calculated on TCRB nucleotide sequences, was used to measure repertoire sharing. The immuneACCESS repertoire file appears here via TCRdb, limited to in-frame rearrangements. These files lack a portion of the clones; in checked studies, under half of the deficit traces to unresolved V genes, and the cause of the others is not known. V and J calls and clone size come straight from that table; D and trimming were deduced from the DNA. Within this sample are about 340,000 clones, with roughly 8% of them counted one time only. The leading ten clones occupy under 0.5% of the sample.

This clone was observed a few times. Its antigen is not yet known. No base quality information exists; no much larger clone differs at one position. From each donor, a single peripheral blood sample of about 120 mL on average was drawn into heparinised tubes. Naive, central memory, regulatory and stem cell-like memory CD4+ T cells were sorted on a BD FACSAria II using a panel including CD45RO, CCR7, CD25, CD127, CD95 and CD27. All sorted populations exceeded 98% purity. PBMCs were isolated right away by Lymphoprep density gradient centrifugation and were stained directly, without culture. Samples were stained and sorted in pairs, with one healthy donor and one patient per experiment, so that batch effects were minimized. CDR1 and CDR2, per the germline V gene, are MDHEN and SYDVKM. The germline ends are 17 bases apart after V is trimmed by 3 bases and J by 3 bases. The cysteine opens and the phenylalanine closes a CDR3 of 16 amino acids. CDR3 DNA is the only sequence kept; it has 48 bases, read in frame from the first base.

The TCR comes from a woman aged 18-35 years in good health. The chain is encoded by TRBV28 joined to TRBJ1-2, with TRBD1 tentatively as D gene (5 bases match). Sequenced input: central memory CD4+ T cells from blood. The CDR3 reads CASSFFHAGGDYGYTF. The bases read TGTGCCAGCAGTTTTTTCCATGCGGGGGGAGACTATGGCTACACCTTC.